This T cell receptor beta chain was observed in a study of T cells in narcolepsy. There are a few counts of this clone. Clones were read by immunoSEQ multiplex PCR, and TCRdb kept only the in-frame ones, dropping some. Of 20,000 to 30,000 clones listed, just over 60% are singletons. In germline, CDR1 is ENHRY, CDR2 SYGVKD. This CDR3 is built from 15 residues. Germline trimming cut 3 bases from V and 3 bases from J; bases unmatched to any gene: 5. The specimen sequenced was memory (CD45RA-) CD4+ T cells from blood. This receptor was identified in a human donor in good health. V gene TRBV10-3 combines with J gene TRBJ2-3; 8 bases are a match to TRBD2. CDR3 DNA sequence: TGTGCCATCAGTGATATCTCTAGCGGGACAGATACGCAGTATTTT. Its translation: CAISDISSGTDTQYF.